This TCR beta chain was found in a study of OX40 agonist ivuxolimab in advanced cancers. Study-level points and caveats: What antigens the expanded peripheral T cells recognized was never established.

Of note for this clone: Its antigen is still unknown.

Data came from immunoSEQ multiplex PCR; TCRdb stores just in-frame clones and leaves some out. The data contain about 74,000 clones, approximately 79% of them singletons. This CDR3 comprises 15 residues. Per germline, CDR1 SNHLY and CDR2 FYNNEI. Trimming cost V 2 bases and J 2 bases, with 11 bases left between them. Material: CD4+ or CD8+ T cells sorted from blood, obtained in a trial of the OX40 agonist ivuxolimab. This receptor was taken from an adult with an advanced solid tumor such as melanoma, head and neck, liver or kidney cancer. The rearrangement links TRBV2 to TRBJ2-3; D tentatively reads TRBD1 or TRBD2 (5 bases each). The CDR3 loop reads CASSEWGKYTDTQYF. Written as DNA, the CDR3 is TGTGCCAGCAGTGAATGGGGGAAATACACAGATACGCAGTATTTT.